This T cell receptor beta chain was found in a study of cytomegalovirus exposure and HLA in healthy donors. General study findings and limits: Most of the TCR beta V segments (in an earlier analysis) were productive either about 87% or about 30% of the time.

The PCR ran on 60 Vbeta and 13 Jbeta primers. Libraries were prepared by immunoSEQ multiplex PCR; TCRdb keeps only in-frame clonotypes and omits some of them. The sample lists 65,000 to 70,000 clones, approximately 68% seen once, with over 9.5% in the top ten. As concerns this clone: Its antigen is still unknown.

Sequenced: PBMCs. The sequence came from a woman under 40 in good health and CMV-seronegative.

CDR3 amino acids: CASSPGGTSGYNEQFF. DNA for the CDR3: TGCGCCAGCAGCCCCGGGGGGACTAGCGGTTACAATGAGCAGTTCTTC. The chain is built from TRBV5-1 and TRBJ2-1; 11 bases match TRBD2. Germline V gene lookup returns CDR1 SGHRS and CDR2 YFSETQ. The CDR3 is 16 residues long. V lost 4 bases, J lost 4 bases, and 7 bases stayed unmatched.